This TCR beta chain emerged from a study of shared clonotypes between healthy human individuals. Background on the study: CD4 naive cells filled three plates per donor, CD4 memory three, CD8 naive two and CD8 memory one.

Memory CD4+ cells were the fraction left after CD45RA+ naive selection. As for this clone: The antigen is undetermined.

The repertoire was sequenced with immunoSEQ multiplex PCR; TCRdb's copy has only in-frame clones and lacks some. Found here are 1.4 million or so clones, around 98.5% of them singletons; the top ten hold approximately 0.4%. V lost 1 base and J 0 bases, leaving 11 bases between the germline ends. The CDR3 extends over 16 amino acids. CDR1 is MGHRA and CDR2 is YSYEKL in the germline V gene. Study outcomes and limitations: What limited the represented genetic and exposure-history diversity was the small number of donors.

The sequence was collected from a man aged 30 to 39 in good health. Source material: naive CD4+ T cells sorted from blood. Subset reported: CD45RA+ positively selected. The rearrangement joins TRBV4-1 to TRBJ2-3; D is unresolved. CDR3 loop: CASSQAAKSSTDTQYF. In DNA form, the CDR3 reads TGCGCCAGCAGCCAAGCGGCAAAATCTAGCACAGATACGCAGTATTTT.